A single sample is the source of the 10 T cell receptor beta chains below, sequenced in a study of blood T cell repertoires in COVID-19. TCRdb keeps only in-frame clones here, not all; method: immunoSEQ multiplex PCR. The data hold just over 95,000 clones, with 70% to 90% observed a single time. Sequenced: peripheral blood. These receptors were taken from a man aged 55 to 70 with acute or convalescent COVID-19.

This chain joins TRBV29-1 and TRBJ2-1; weak D call: TRBD2 (6 bases). Per the germline V gene, CDR1 is SQVTM and CDR2 is ANQGSEA. V lost 2 bases and J lost 3, with 14 bases in between. The CDR3 covers 15 residues. Here the CDR3 DNA reads TGCAGCGTTGAACTGCGTGGCGGGGTCTACAATGAGCAGTTCTTC. This encodes CSVELRGGVYNEQFF.

The rearrangement links TRBV6-6 to TRBJ2-3; 7 bases are a match to TRBD1. Trimming cost V 4 bases and J 0 bases; bases outside gene matches: 1. The CDR3 totals 14 residues. Germline V gene sequence: CDR1 MNHNY, CDR2 SVGAGI (reference sequence). CDR3 nucleotides: TGTGCCAGCAGTTTGGGACAGAGCACAGATACGCAGTATTTT. This gives the protein CASSLGQSTDTQYF.

The chain uses TRBV11-3 and TRBJ2-3, with D tentatively TRBD1 (8 bases). Per the germline V gene, CDR1 is SGHNT and CDR2 is YENEEA. The CDR3 has 16 residues. Trimming removed 5 bases at V and 4 bases at J, with 19 bases between. This CDR3 reads CASSPGGWRESDTQYF. The DNA of the CDR3 is TGTGCCAGCAGCCCAGGGGGCTGGCGGGAGTCAGATACGCAGTATTTT.

The V and J genes are TRBV25-1 and TRBJ2-5, with D perhaps TRBD1 (6 bases). The CDR3 contains 17 residues. V was clipped by 3 bases and J by 4 bases, with 21 bases between them. The germline gives CDR1 MGHDK, CDR2 SYGVNS. The CDR3 protein is CASSDTGQLSRGETQYF. CDR3 DNA: TGTGCCAGCAGTGACACGGGACAACTCTCACGGGGAGAGACCCAGTACTTC.

This clone came up once. J is TRBJ2-5 and V is TRBV24-1, with 8 bases matching TRBD1. Germline-derived CDR1 and CDR2 are KGHDR and SFDVKD. The CDR3 has 15 residues. J lost 1 base, V lost 3 bases, and 3 bases had no gene match. The CDR3 sequence is CATSDRQGSQETQYF. As DNA, the CDR3 is TGTGCCACCAGTGATCGACAGGGGAGCCAAGAGACCCAGTACTTC.

V and J are TRBV11-2 and TRBJ1-1, with TRBD1 identical over 7 bases. Germline V CDR1 and CDR2: SGHAT, FQNNGV. The CDR3 spans 12 residues. The CDR3 bases are TGTGCTACAACAGGGGTGGGCACTGAAGCTTTCTTT. Protein sequence: CATTGVGTEAFF.

This clone was found once. J is TRBJ2-5 and V is TRBV14; 11 bases agree with TRBD1. The CDR3 consists of 16 residues. Looked up from germline, CDR1 is SGHDN and CDR2 is FVKESK. The V and J ends lost 3 bases and 4 bases, in that order; junction bases with no gene match: 7. The CDR3 spells CASSQRTGGWGETQYF. For the CDR3, the DNA is TGTGCCAGCAGCCAGAGGACAGGGGGCTGGGGAGAGACCCAGTACTTC.

V gene TRBV6-5 combines with J gene TRBJ1-2; D is unclear. V dropped 2 bases and J dropped 4 bases, with 11 bases sitting between them. The CDR3 length is 14 residues. Germline CDR1 reads MNHEY; CDR2 reads SVGAGI. CDR3 DNA: TGTGCCAGCAGTTACACCTTTGAGGGCTATGGCTACACCTTC. Translation gives CASSYTFEGYGYTF.

In this sample, this clone turned up a few times. Distinct nucleotide sequences in the sample also encode this CDR3. V gene TRBV28 combines with J gene TRBJ1-5; D is unclear. Germline CDR1 and CDR2: MDHEN and SYDVKM. The CDR3 runs 14 residues. V dropped 6 bases and J dropped 0 bases, with 9 bases sitting between them. The CDR3 protein is CASSLTGSNQPQHF. The CDR3 DNA follows: TGTGCCAGCAGCCTGACGGGTAGCAATCAGCCCCAGCATTTT. Based on the CDR3 plus reference TRBV28 and TRBJ1-5, the full variable domain is DVKVTQSSRYLVKRTGEKVFLECVQDMDHENMFWYRQDPGLGLRLIYFSYDVKMKEKGDIPEGYSVSREKKERFSLILESASTNQTSMYLCASSLTGSNQPQHFGDGTRLSIL.

This chain joins TRBV27 and TRBJ1-2; 7 bases are a match to TRBD1. This CDR3 contains 13 residues. The V and J ends lost 1 base and 8 bases, in that order; junction bases with no gene match: 4. Germline assignment: CDR1 MNHEY and CDR2 SMNVEV (reference sequence). The CDR3 loop reads CASSLYRGQGYTF. CDR3 DNA: TGTGCCAGCAGTTTATACAGGGGTCAAGGCTACACCTTC.